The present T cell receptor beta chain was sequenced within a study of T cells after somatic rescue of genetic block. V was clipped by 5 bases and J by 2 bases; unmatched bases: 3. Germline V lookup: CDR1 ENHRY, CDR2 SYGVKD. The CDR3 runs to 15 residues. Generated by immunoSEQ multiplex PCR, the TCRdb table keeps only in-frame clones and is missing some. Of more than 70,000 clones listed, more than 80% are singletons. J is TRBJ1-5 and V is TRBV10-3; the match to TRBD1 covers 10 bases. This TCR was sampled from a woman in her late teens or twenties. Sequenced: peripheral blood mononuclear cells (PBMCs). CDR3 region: CAISSTGGGNQPQHF. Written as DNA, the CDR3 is TGTGCCATCAGTTCGACAGGGGGCGGCAATCAGCCCCAGCATTTT.